Below are 21 T cell receptor beta chains sequenced from a single sample in a study of blood T cell repertoires in COVID-19. Clones were read by immunoSEQ multiplex PCR, and TCRdb kept only the in-frame ones, dropping some. The profile shows approximately 150,000 clones, over 80% of them singletons. Sequenced: peripheral blood. The receptors were gathered from a woman between 45 and 60 years old with acute or convalescent COVID-19.

This chain links TRBV10-3 with TRBJ2-1; TRBD2 matches 7 bases. The V gene's germline CDR1 is ENHRY and CDR2 SYGVKD. The CDR3 covers 16 residues. V shed 9 bases, J shed 7 bases, and the junction held 18 bases outside the gene matches. The CDR3: CAITVSSGRRANEQFF. In DNA, the CDR3 is TGTGCCATTACGGTTTCTAGCGGAAGGCGGGCTAATGAGCAGTTCTTC.

The chain uses TRBV6-5 and TRBJ1-1, with 7 nucleotides matching TRBD1. CDR1 MNHEY and CDR2 SVGAGI come from the germline V gene. The V segment lost 5 bases and the J segment 5 bases; nucleotides outside the gene matches: 5. CDR3 length: 13 amino acids. CDR3 sequence reads: CASSLGTATEAFF. The CDR3 region has the DNA TGTGCCAGCAGTCTGGGGACAGCTACTGAAGCTTTCTTT.

The chain employs TRBV19 and TRBJ1-5; 8 bases agree with TRBD1. The V gene end was trimmed by 6 bases and the J gene end by 3 bases; junction bases not matched to a gene: 16. The CDR3 covers 18 residues. The germline CDR1 and CDR2 sequences are LNHDA and SQIVND (reference sequence). CDR3 residues: CASRLSLTGGNNNQPQHF. In DNA form, the CDR3 reads TGTGCCAGTAGGCTGTCTCTCACAGGGGGAAACAACAATCAGCCCCAGCATTTT. The variable domain in full, completed from reference TRBV19 and TRBJ1-5, reads DGGITQSPKYLFRKEGQNVTLSCEQNLNHDAMYWYRQDPGQGLRLIYYSQIVNDFQKGDIAEGYSVSREKKESFPLTVTSAQKNPTAFYLCASRLSLTGGNNNQPQHFGDGTRLSIL.

The CDR3 sequence is CASSVGWTENTEAFF. The DNA of the CDR3 is TGTGCCAGCAGCGTAGGTTGGACAGAGAACACTGAAGCTTTCTTT. V usage is TRBV9 and J usage is TRBJ1-1, with D possibly TRBD1 on 6 matching bases. Germline V lookup: CDR1 SGDLS, CDR2 YYNGEE. V was trimmed by 0 bases and J by 1 base, leaving 10 bases between them. The CDR3 contains 15 residues.

The V gene is TRBV18, the J gene TRBJ2-2; D might be TRBD1 (6 bases). V was clipped by 0 bases and J by 5 bases, with 10 bases between them. Germline V gene lookup returns CDR1 KGHSH and CDR2 LQKENI. CDR3 length: 15 amino acids. This CDR3 is CASSPPGTLTGELFF. The CDR3 DNA follows: TGTGCCAGCTCACCACCCGGGACACTTACCGGGGAGCTGTTTTTT.

The V and J genes are TRBV5-1 and TRBJ2-2, with 9 bases aligning to TRBD1. The V gene end was trimmed by 4 bases and the J gene end by 5 bases; junction bases not matched to a gene: 9. The germline gives CDR1 SGHRS, CDR2 YFSETQ. CDR3 length: 16 amino acids. The CDR3 DNA sequence: TGCGCCAGCAGCCCCGGACAGGGGCTAAGGACCGGGGAGCTGTTTTTT. It specifies CASSPGQGLRTGELFF.

The V call is TRBV5-1, the J call TRBJ2-5, with D possibly TRBD2 on 5 matching bases. This CDR3 contains 14 residues. Germline CDR1 SGHRS, CDR2 YFSETQ. V lost 9 bases and J 5 bases, leaving 20 bases between the germline ends. The CDR3 DNA reads TGCGCCACCACTAGTGGACTCGGGCGGGAGACCCAGTACTTC. It codes for CATTSGLGRETQYF.

This chain joins TRBV19 and TRBJ2-1; 10 positions match TRBD2. The CDR3 is 15 residues long. The ends lost 3 bases at V and 7 bases at J; junction bases unmatched: 6. CDR1 and CDR2 from the germline V gene are LNHDA and SQIVND (reference sequence). CDR3 loop: CASSITGLAVNEQFF. The CDR3 DNA reads TGTGCCAGTAGTATCACTGGACTAGCGGTTAATGAGCAGTTCTTC.

This chain links TRBV7-9 with TRBJ1-1; 8 nucleotides match TRBD1. The CDR3 runs 14 residues. Germline CDR1 SEHNR, CDR2 FQNEAQ (reference sequence). The V and J ends lost 5 bases and 5 bases, in that order; junction bases with no gene match: 7. CDR3 amino acids: CASSPPGGWTEAFF. As DNA, the CDR3 is TGTGCCAGCAGCCCCCCAGGGGGCTGGACTGAAGCTTTCTTT.

This chain uses TRBV6-5 with TRBJ1-1; no clear D gene. The CDR3 totals 15 residues. V was shortened by 5 bases and J by 3 bases, with 16 bases between the two germline ends. Germline loops: CDR1 MNHEY, CDR2 SVGAGI. DNA for the CDR3: TGTGCCAGCAGTCTCGCCTCCCCCAGTGACACTGAAGCTTTCTTT. This codes for CASSLASPSDTEAFF.

The chain has TRBV12-3 or TRBV12-4 and TRBJ1-1, with D tentatively TRBD1 (5 bases). The CDR3 extends over 13 amino acids. V lost 7 bases and J 7 bases, leaving 16 bases between the germline ends. DNA of the CDR3: TGTGCCAGCACCCCTCCCGGCCAGGGTGAAGCTTTCTTT. This encodes CASTPPGQGEAFF.

This chain joins TRBV6-2 or TRBV6-3 and TRBJ2-1; TRBD1 matches 10 bases. The CDR3 covers 16 residues. J lost 2 bases, V lost 2 bases, and 3 bases had no gene match. Germline V lookup: CDR1 MNHEY, CDR2 SVGEGT. CDR3 residues: CASSYAGQGAYNEQFF. The CDR3 DNA reads as TGTGCCAGCAGTTACGCAGGACAGGGGGCCTACAATGAGCAGTTCTTC.

V usage is TRBV2 and J usage is TRBJ2-2; D may be TRBD2 (5 bases). Germline CDR1 SNHLY, CDR2 FYNNEI. The CDR3 has 14 amino acids. The V gene lost 7 bases and the J gene lost 0 bases, with 9 bases spanning the gap. In DNA form, the CDR3 reads TGTGCCAGCACCGGACTGCCGAACACCGGGGAGCTGTTTTTT. It encodes CASTGLPNTGELFF.

V usage is TRBV2 and J usage is TRBJ1-2, with D unresolved. The CDR3 contains 15 residues. The germline V gene has CDR1 SNHLY and CDR2 FYNNEI. Trimming removed 7 bases at V and 1 base at J, with 16 bases between. The CDR3 sequence: CASTLESGSNYGYTF. The CDR3 nucleotides read TGTGCCAGCACCCTAGAGAGTGGCAGTAACTATGGCTACACCTTC.

In DNA, the CDR3 is TGTGCCAGCAGCCAAGCTATAAGAAGCGAGCAGTACTTC. Its protein product is CASSQAIRSEQYF. This sequence joins TRBV3-1 (or the pseudogene TRBV3-2) and TRBJ2-7, with no clear D. V dropped 1 base and J dropped 6 bases, with 10 bases sitting between them. The germline V gene has CDR1 LGHDT and CDR2 YNNKEL (reference sequence). CDR3 size: 13 residues.

This clone has a handful of counts. This chain joins TRBV27 and TRBJ2-2; D is perhaps TRBD2 (6 bases). CDR1 and CDR2 from the germline V gene are MNHEY and SMNVEV (reference sequence). The V gene lost 2 bases and the J gene lost 0 bases, with 7 bases spanning the gap. There are 15 residues in the CDR3. The CDR3 sequence: CASSLSGSNTGELFF. The CDR3 bases are TGTGCCAGCAGTTTAAGCGGGTCGAACACCGGGGAGCTGTTTTTT.

The chain combines TRBV5-1 with TRBJ1-2; 12 bases are shared with TRBD1. Trimming cost V 0 bases and J 8 bases; bases outside gene matches: 8. This CDR3 has 16 residues. Germline V CDR1 and CDR2: SGHRS, YFSETQ. CDR3 DNA: TGCGCCAGCAGCTTGGCCTGGGGACAGGGGGCGCAAGGCTACACCTTC. Translation: CASSLAWGQGAQGYTF.

The rearrangement uses TRBV28 and TRBJ1-1, with D hard to call. Germline lookup yields CDR1 MDHEN and CDR2 SYDVKM. This CDR3 region has 16 residues. With 3 bases removed from V and 3 bases from J, the gap between germline ends came to 17 bases. CDR3 region: CASSLGYRAVDTEAFF. CDR3 sequence (DNA): TGTGCCAGCAGTTTGGGGTACAGAGCGGTGGACACTGAAGCTTTCTTT.

This chain uses TRBV24-1 with TRBJ1-1; no clear D gene. V shed 5 bases and J shed 0 bases, with 9 bases lying between them. The CDR3 consists of 14 residues. From germline, CDR1 is KGHDR and CDR2 SFDVKD. This chain's CDR3 is CATSGGDMNTEAFF. CDR3 sequence (DNA): TGTGCCACCAGTGGGGGAGACATGAACACTGAAGCTTTCTTT.

This clone was observed once. The genes are TRBV30 and TRBJ1-5, with a weak D call TRBD1 (5 bases). Germline CDR1 is GTSNPN and CDR2 is SVGIG (reference sequence). The CDR3 is 15 residues long. Trimming stripped 0 bases from V and 6 bases from J, with 15 bases between. Here the CDR3 DNA reads TGTGCCTGGAGTGTTTTGGGGGAGGTAGGTCAGCCCCAGCATTTT. Amino acid sequence: CAWSVLGEVGQPQHF.

The V and J genes are TRBV5-6 and TRBJ2-1; tentatively, D is TRBD2 (6 bases). The V end was cut by 2 bases, the J end by 7 bases, with 13 bases between. Germline assignment: CDR1 SGHDT and CDR2 YYEEEE. The CDR3 contains 14 residues. For the CDR3, the DNA is TGTGCCAGCAGCTTTCCACTAGCAGGAAATGAGCAGTTCTTC. Translation gives CASSFPLAGNEQFF. Full variable domain (missing parts from reference TRBV5-6 and TRBJ2-1): DAGVTQSPTHLIKTRGQQVTLRCSPKSGHDTVSWYQQALGQGPQFIFQYYEEEERQRGNFPDRFSGHQFPNYSSELNVNALLLGDSALYLCASSFPLAGNEQFFGPGTRLTVL.